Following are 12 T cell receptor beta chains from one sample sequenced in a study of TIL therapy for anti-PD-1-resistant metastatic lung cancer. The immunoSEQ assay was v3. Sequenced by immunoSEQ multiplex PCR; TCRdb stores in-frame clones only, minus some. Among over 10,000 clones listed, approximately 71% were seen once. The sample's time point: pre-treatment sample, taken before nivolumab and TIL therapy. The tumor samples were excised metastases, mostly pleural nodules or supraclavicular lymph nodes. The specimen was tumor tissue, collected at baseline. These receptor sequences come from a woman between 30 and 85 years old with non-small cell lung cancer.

The CDR3 here is CATSPRTEPNYGYTF. Written as DNA, the CDR3 is TGTGCCACCAGCCCTCGAACAGAGCCTAACTATGGCTACACCTTC. V usage is TRBV15 and J usage is TRBJ1-2; D ambiguous. Deletions cut 5 bases from V and 0 bases from J, with 13 bases between. The CDR3 is 15 residues long. Germline V CDR1 and CDR2: LNHNV, YYDKDF (reference sequence).

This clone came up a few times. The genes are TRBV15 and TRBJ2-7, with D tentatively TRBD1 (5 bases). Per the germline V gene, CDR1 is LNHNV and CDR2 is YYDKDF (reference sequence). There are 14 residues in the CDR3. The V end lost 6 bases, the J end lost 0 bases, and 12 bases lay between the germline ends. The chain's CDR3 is CATSPSRVSYEQYF. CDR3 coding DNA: TGTGCCACCAGTCCCTCCAGGGTCTCCTACGAGCAGTACTTC.

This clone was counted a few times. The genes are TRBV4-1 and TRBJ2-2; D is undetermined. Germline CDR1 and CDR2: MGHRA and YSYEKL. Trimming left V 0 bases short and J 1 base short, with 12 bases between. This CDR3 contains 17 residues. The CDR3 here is CASSQDTPTWNTGELFF. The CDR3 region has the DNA TGCGCCAGCAGCCAAGATACACCCACCTGGAACACCGGGGAGCTGTTTTTT.

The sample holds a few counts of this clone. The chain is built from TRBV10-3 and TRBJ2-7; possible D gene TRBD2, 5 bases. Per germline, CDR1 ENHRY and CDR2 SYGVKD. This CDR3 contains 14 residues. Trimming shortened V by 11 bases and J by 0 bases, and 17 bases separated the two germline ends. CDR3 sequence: CASEDSGHSYEQYF. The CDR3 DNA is TGTGCCTCAGAGGACTCCGGTCACTCCTACGAGCAGTACTTC.

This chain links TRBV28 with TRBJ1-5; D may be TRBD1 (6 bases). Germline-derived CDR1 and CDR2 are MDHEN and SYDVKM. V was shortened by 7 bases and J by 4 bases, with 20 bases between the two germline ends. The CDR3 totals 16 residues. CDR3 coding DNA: TGTGCCAGCACCATCCCCCAGGGGCTAACTAATCAGCCCCAGCATTTT. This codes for CASTIPQGLTNQPQHF.

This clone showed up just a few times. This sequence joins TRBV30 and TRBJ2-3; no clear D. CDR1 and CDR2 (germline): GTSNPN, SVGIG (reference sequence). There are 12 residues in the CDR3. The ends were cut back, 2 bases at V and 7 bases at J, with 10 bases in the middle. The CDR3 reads CAWSPKEHTQYF. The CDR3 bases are TGTGCCTGGAGTCCCAAGGAGCATACGCAGTATTTT.

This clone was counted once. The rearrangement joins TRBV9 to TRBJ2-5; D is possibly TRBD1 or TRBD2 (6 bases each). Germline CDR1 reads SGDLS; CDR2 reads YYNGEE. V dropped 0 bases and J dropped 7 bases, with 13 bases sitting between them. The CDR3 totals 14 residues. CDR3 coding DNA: TGTGCCAGCAGCGTAGATCCAGAGGGGGGGACCCAGTACTTC. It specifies CASSVDPEGGTQYF.

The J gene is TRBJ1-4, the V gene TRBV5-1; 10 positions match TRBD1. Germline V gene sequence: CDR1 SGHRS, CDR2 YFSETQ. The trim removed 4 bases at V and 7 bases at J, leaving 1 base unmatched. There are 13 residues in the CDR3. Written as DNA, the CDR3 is TGCGCCAGCAGCCGGGACAGGGGTGAAAAACTGTTTTTT. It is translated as CASSRDRGEKLFF.

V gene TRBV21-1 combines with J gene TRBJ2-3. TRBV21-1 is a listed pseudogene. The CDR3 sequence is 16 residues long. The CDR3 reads CASSKRNPRGEDTQYF. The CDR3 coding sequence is TGTGCCAGCAGCAAAAGAAATCCCCGAGGGGAAGATACGCAGTATTTT.

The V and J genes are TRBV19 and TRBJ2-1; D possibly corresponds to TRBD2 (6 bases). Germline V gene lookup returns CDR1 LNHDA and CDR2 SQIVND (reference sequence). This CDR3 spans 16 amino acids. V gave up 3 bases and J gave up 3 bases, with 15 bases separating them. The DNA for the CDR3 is TGTGCCAGTAGTATCCGACTAGGCCAATTCTACAATGAGCAGTTCTTC. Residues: CASSIRLGQFYNEQFF. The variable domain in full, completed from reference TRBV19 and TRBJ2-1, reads DGGITQSPKYLFRKEGQNVTLSCEQNLNHDAMYWYRQDPGQGLRLIYYSQIVNDFQKGDIAEGYSVSREKKESFPLTVTSAQKNPTAFYLCASSIRLGQFYNEQFFGPGTRLTVL.

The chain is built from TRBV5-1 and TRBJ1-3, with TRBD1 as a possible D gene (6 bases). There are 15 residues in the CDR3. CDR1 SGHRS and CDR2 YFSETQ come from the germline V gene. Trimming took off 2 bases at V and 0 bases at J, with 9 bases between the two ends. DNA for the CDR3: TGCGCCAGCAGCTTTGGGGGCGACTCTGGAAACACCATATATTTT. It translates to CASSFGGDSGNTIYF.

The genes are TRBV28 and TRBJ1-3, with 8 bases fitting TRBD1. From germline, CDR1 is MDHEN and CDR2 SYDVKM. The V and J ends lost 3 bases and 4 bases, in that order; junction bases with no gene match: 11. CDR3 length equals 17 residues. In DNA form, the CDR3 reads TGTGCCAGCAGTTTCCTTACAAACACAGGGGGAGGAAACACCATATATTTT. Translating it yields CASSFLTNTGGGNTIYF.